This T cell receptor (beta chain) was sequenced in a study of blood T cell repertoires in COVID-19. Across the whole study: The analysed material was cDNA or gDNA that came from T cells, B-cell-depleted T cells, or PBMCs.

V dropped 2 bases and J dropped 5 bases, with 13 bases sitting between them. This CDR3 spans 14 amino acids. Germline V gene sequence: CDR1 SGHTA, CDR2 FQGNSA. The repertoire was sequenced with immunoSEQ multiplex PCR; TCRdb's copy has only in-frame clones and lacks some. The profile covers around 140,000 clones, with about three quarters appearing a single time and 1.9% taken by the ten largest. This sequence originates from a woman aged 55-69 years with acute or convalescent COVID-19. The rearrangement links TRBV7-2 to TRBJ2-7; the D gene is possibly TRBD2 (6 bases). What was sequenced was peripheral blood. The CDR3 spells CASSLRFGGNEQYF. The CDR3 nucleotides read TGTGCCAGCAGCTTAAGGTTTGGGGGGAACGAGCAGTACTTC.